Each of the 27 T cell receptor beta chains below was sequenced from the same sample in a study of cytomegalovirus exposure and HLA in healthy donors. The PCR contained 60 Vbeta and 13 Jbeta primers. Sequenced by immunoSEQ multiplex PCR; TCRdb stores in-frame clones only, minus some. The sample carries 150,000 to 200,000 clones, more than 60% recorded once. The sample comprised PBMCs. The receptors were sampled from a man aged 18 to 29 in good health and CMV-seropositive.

CDR3 coding DNA: TGCGCCAGCAGCCGAATCAGGGGGCTTGGCGAAAAACTGTTTTTT. Residues: CASSRIRGLGEKLFF. This chain connects TRBV4-1 to TRBJ1-4; TRBD1 aligns across 8 bases. There are 15 residues in the CDR3. Germline V gives CDR1 MGHRA, CDR2 YSYEKL. Germline trimming cut 4 bases from V and 8 bases from J; bases unmatched to any gene: 9.

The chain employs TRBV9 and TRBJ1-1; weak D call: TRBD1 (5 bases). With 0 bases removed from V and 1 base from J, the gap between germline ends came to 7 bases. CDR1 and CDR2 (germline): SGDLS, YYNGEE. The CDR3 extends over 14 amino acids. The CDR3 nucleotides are TGTGCCAGCAGCGTAGTGGACAAGAACACTGAAGCTTTCTTT. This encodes CASSVVDKNTEAFF.

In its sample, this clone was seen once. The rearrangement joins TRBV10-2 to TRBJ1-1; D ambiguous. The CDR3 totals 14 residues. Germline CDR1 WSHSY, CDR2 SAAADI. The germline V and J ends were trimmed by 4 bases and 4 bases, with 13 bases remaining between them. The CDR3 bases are TGCGCCAGCAGTGCCGGGGAGGGAACCACTGAAGCTTTCTTT. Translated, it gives CASSAGEGTTEAFF.

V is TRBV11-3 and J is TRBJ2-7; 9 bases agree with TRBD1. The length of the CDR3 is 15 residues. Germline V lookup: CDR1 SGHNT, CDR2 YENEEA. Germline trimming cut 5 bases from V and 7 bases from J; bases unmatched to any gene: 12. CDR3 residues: CASSQTGGNVGEQYF. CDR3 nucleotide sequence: TGTGCCAGCAGCCAGACAGGGGGGAATGTCGGGGAGCAGTACTTC. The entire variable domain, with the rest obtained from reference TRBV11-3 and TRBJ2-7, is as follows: EAGVVQSPRYKIIEKKQPVAFWCNPISGHNTLYWYLQNLGQGPELLIRYENEEAVDDSQLPKDRFSAERLKGVDSTLKIQPAELGDSAVYLCASSQTGGNVGEQYFGPGTRLTVT.

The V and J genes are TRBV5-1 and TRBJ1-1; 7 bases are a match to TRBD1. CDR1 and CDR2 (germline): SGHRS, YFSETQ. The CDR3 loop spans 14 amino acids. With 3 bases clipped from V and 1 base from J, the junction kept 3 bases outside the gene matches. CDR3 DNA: TGCGCCAGCAGCTCTGGGACAGCGAACACTGAAGCTTTCTTT. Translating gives CASSSGTANTEAFF.

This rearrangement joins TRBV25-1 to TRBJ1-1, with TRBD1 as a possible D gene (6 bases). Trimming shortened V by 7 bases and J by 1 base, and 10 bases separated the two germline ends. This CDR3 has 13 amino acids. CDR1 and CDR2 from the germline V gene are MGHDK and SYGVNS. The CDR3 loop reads CASKKGQNTEAFF. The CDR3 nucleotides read TGTGCCAGCAAGAAGGGACAGAACACTGAAGCTTTCTTT.

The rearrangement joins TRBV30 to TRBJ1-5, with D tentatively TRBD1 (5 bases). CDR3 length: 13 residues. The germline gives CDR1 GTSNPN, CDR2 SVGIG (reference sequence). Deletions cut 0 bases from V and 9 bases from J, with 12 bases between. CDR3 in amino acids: CAWSVGREAPQHF. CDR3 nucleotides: TGTGCCTGGAGTGTTGGCAGGGAGGCGCCCCAGCATTTT.

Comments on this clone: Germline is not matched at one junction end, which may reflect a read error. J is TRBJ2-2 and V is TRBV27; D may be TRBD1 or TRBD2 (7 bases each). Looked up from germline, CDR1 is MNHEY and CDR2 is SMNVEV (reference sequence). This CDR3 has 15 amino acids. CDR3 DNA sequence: TGTTCCAGCAGTTTAGGGGGCGGGAGCACCGGGGAGCTGTTTTTT. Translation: CSSSLGGGSTGELFF.

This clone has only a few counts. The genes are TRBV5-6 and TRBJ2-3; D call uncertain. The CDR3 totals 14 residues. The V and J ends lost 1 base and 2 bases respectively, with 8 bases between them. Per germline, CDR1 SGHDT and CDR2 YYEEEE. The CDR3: CASSLMGFTDTQYF. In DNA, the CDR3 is TGTGCCAGCAGCTTGATGGGCTTCACAGATACGCAGTATTTT.

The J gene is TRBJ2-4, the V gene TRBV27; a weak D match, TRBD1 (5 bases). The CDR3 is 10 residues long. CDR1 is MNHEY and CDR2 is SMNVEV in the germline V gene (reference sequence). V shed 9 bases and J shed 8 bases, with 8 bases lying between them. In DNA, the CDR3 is TGTGCCAGTGGGGCGTACATTCAGTACTTC. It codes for CASGAYIQYF.

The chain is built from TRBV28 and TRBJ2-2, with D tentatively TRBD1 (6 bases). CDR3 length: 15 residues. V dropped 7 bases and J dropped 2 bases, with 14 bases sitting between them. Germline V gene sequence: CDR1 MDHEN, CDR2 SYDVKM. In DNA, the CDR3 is TGTGCCAGCACCCTCCCACAGGGTAACACCGGGGAGCTGTTTTTT. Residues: CASTLPQGNTGELFF. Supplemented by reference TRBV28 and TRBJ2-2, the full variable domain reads DVKVTQSSRYLVKRTGEKVFLECVQDMDHENMFWYRQDPGLGLRLIYFSYDVKMKEKGDIPEGYSVSREKKERFSLILESASTNQTSMYLCASTLPQGNTGELFFGEGSRLTVL.

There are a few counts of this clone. DNA for the CDR3: TGTGCCAGCAGCCAAGCCGTTCTGACTGGCCCGGGAGTCCAGTACAATGAGCAGTTCTTC. Amino acids: CASSQAVLTGPGVQYNEQFF. The rearrangement links TRBV4-2 to TRBJ2-1; TRBD2 might be the D (6 bases). The CDR3 covers 20 residues. Trimming left V 1 base short and J 4 bases short, with 26 bases between. Germline V lookup: CDR1 LGHNA, CDR2 YNFKEQ.

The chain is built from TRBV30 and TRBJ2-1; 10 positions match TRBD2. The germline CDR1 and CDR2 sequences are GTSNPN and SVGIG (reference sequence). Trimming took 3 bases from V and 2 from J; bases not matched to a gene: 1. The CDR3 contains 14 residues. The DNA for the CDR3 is TGTGCCTGGAGGCTAGCGGGAGCCTACAATGAGCAGTTCTTC. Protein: CAWRLAGAYNEQFF.

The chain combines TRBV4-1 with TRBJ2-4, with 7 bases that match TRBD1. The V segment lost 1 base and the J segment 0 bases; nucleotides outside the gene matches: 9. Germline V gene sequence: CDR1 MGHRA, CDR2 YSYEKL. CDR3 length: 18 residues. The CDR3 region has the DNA TGCGCCAGCAGCCAAGCACAAACCAGGGGGATAGCCAAAAACATTCAGTACTTC. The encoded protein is CASSQAQTRGIAKNIQYF.

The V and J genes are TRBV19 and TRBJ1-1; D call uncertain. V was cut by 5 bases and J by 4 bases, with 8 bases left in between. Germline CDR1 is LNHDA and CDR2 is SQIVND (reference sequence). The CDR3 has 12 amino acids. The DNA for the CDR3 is TGTGCCAGTAGTTTTCGGAGCACTGAAGCTTTCTTT. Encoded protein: CASSFRSTEAFF.

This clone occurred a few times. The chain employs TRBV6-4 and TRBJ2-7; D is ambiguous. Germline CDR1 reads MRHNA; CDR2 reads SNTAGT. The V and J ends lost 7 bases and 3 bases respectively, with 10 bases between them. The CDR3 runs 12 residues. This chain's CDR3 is CASMIEVYEQYF. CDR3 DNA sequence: TGTGCCAGCATGATCGAGGTCTACGAGCAGTACTTC.

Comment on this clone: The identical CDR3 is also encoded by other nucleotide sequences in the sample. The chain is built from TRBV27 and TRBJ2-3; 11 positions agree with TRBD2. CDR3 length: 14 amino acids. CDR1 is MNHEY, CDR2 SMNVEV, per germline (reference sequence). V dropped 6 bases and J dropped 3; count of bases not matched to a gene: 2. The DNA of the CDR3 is TGTGCCAGCAGGAGACTAGCGGGGACAGATACGCAGTATTTT. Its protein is CASRRLAGTDTQYF.

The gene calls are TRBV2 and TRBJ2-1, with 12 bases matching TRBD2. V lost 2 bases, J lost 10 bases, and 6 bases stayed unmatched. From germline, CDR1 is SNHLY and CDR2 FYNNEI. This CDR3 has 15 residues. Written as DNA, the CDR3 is TGTGCCAGCAGTGAACGACTAGCGGGAGCTACCGAGCAGTTCTTC. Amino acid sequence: CASSERLAGATEQFF.

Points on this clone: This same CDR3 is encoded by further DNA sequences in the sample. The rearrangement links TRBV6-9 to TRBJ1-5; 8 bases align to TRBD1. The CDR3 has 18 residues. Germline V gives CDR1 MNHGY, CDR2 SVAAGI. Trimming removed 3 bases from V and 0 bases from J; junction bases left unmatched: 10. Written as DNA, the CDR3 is TGTGCCAGCAGTTACCGCGACAGGGGATGGTATAGCAATCAGCCCCAGCATTTT. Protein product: CASSYRDRGWYSNQPQHF.

CDR3 in amino acids: CASSPTIAGGDTQYF. CDR3 coding DNA: TGTGCCAGCAGTCCTACGATAGCGGGGGGCGATACGCAGTATTTT. The chain carries TRBV27 and TRBJ2-3, with 10 bases fitting TRBD2. CDR1 MNHEY and CDR2 SMNVEV come from the germline V gene (reference sequence). The CDR3 spans 15 residues. V dropped 5 bases and J dropped 6; count of bases not matched to a gene: 8.

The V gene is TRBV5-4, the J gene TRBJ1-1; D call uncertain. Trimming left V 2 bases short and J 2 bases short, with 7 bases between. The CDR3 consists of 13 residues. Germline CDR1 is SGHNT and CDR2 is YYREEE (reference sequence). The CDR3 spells CASSFSTNTEAFF. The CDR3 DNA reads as TGTGCCAGCAGCTTTTCAACTAACACTGAAGCTTTCTTT. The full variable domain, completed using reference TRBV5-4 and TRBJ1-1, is ETGVTQSPTHLIKTRGQQVTLRCSSQSGHNTVSWYQQALGQGPQFIFQYYREEENGRGNFPPRFSGLQFPNYSSELNVNALELDDSALYLCASSFSTNTEAFFGQGTRLTVV.

The CDR3 coding sequence is TGTGCCAGCAGTCCTAGCGGGAGTACAGATACGCAGTATTTT. It encodes CASSPSGSTDTQYF. The V and J genes are TRBV27 and TRBJ2-3; the match to TRBD2 covers 10 bases. With 5 bases clipped from V and 3 bases from J, the junction kept 2 bases outside the gene matches. This CDR3 contains 14 residues. Germline V gene sequence: CDR1 MNHEY, CDR2 SMNVEV (reference sequence).

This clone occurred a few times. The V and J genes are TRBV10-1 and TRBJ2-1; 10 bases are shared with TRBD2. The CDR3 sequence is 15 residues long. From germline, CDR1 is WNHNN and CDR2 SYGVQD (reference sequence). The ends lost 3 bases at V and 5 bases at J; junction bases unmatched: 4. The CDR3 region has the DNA TGCGCCAGCAGTGACCGGACTAGCGGACACAATGAGCAGTTCTTC. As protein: CASSDRTSGHNEQFF.

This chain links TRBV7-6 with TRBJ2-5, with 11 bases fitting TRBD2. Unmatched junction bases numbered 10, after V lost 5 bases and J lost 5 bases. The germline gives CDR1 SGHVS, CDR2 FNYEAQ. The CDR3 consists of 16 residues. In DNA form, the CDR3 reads TGTGCCAGCAGCCCCCAGCTAGCGGGAGGTATTGAGACCCAGTACTTC. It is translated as CASSPQLAGGIETQYF.

The CDR3 DNA reads TGCGCCAGCAGAGAGGGTACCGGGCGGCCCGGGGAGCTGTTTTTT. The encoded protein is CASREGTGRPGELFF. V usage is TRBV5-1 and J usage is TRBJ2-2; D is possibly TRBD2 (5 bases). This CDR3 comprises 15 residues. The germline V gene encodes CDR1 SGHRS and CDR2 YFSETQ. Trimming left V 5 bases short and J 6 bases short, with 17 bases between.

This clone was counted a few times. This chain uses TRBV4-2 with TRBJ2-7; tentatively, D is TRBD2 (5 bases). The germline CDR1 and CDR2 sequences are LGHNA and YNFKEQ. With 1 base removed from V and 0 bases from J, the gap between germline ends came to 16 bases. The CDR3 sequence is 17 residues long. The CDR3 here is CASSQARLSVSSYEQYF. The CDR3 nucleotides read TGTGCCAGCAGCCAAGCCCGCCTTAGCGTGAGCTCCTACGAGCAGTACTTC.

This CDR3 reads CAWSAGLVEQYF. CDR3 in DNA: TGTGCCTGGAGTGCAGGGTTGGTCGAGCAGTACTTC. This chain uses TRBV30 with TRBJ2-7, with D possibly matching TRBD1 (5 bases). The CDR3 covers 12 residues. V lost 1 base, J lost 6 bases, and 10 bases lay in between. The germline CDR1 and CDR2 sequences are GTSNPN and SVGIG (reference sequence).